This is a list of T cell receptor beta chains from one sample in a study of cytotoxic CD8 clonotypes in ibrutinib-treated CLL. The data were produced by immunoSEQ multiplex PCR, yet TCRdb's version contains in-frame clones alone and is incomplete. The sample includes 300,000 or so clones, over 55% of them seen just once. Sequenced material: PBMCs, taken after 36 months of ibrutinib treatment. These receptors were collected from a human donor with chronic lymphocytic leukemia. Both conserved end residues are part of each CDR3. The order of the fields is D gene, clone size, J gene, V gene, CDR3 DNA, CDR3 protein. A D gene is named only where the DNA matches it firmly. Clone size, where shown, is once, few, many, or a class for clones that have expanded.

d_call: -
clone_size: -
j_call: TRBJ2-7
v_call: TRBV5-1
cdr3_nt: TGCGCCAGCAGCTACCGAAGCGGCATGAACTCCTACGAGCAGTACTTC
cdr3_aa: CASSYRSGMNSYEQYF

d_call: TRBD1
clone_size: -
j_call: TRBJ1-4
v_call: TRBV7-9
cdr3_nt: TGTGCCAGCAGCAGAGCGGGACAGGGCTTTGAAAAACTGTTTTTT
cdr3_aa: CASSRAGQGFEKLFF

d_call: -
clone_size: once
j_call: TRBJ1-1
v_call: TRBV6-1
cdr3_nt: TGTGCCAGCAGTTTTGGGATTGAAGCTTTCTTT
cdr3_aa: CASSFGIEAFF

d_call: -
clone_size: few
j_call: TRBJ2-5
v_call: TRBV7-9
cdr3_nt: TGTGCCAGCACGGGGGACCAAGAGACCCAGTACTTC
cdr3_aa: CASTGDQETQYF

d_call: -
clone_size: -
j_call: TRBJ1-3
v_call: TRBV7-9
cdr3_nt: TGTGCCAGCAGCCAGACAGACTCTGGAAACACCATATATTTT
cdr3_aa: CASSQTDSGNTIYF

d_call: TRBD2
clone_size: -
j_call: TRBJ2-7
v_call: TRBV28
cdr3_nt: TGTGCCAGCAGTCTGATGGGAGGGTCCTACGAGCAGTACTTC
cdr3_aa: CASSLMGGSYEQYF

d_call: TRBD2
clone_size: few
j_call: TRBJ2-7
v_call: TRBV7-2
cdr3_nt: TGTGCCAGCAGCACCAGACTAGCGGTGGGGGACGAGCAGTACTTC
cdr3_aa: CASSTRLAVGDEQYF

d_call: TRBD2
clone_size: -
j_call: TRBJ2-3
v_call: TRBV9
cdr3_nt: TGTGCCAGCAGCGTTGGCGGGAGAGGCACAGATACGCAGTATTTT
cdr3_aa: CASSVGGRGTDTQYF

d_call: -
clone_size: -
j_call: TRBJ2-5
v_call: TRBV5-4
cdr3_nt: TGTGCCAGCAGCTTGGCCGGGGGTAGGGAGACCCAGTACTTC
cdr3_aa: CASSLAGGRETQYF

d_call: -
clone_size: -
j_call: TRBJ2-5
v_call: TRBV5-1
cdr3_nt: TGCGCCAGCAGCTTGGGACTAGGGGAGACCCAGTACTTC
cdr3_aa: CASSLGLGETQYF

d_call: -
clone_size: -
j_call: TRBJ1-4
v_call: TRBV11-3
cdr3_nt: TGTGCCAGTCACTGGGATTGTGATGAAAAACTGTTTTTT
cdr3_aa: CASHWDCDEKLFF

d_call: TRBD2
clone_size: -
j_call: TRBJ2-1
v_call: TRBV5-1
cdr3_nt: TGCGCCAGCAGCACCGGACTAGCGGGGAATGAGCAGTTCTTC
cdr3_aa: CASSTGLAGNEQFF

d_call: -
clone_size: -
j_call: TRBJ1-1
v_call: TRBV29-1
cdr3_nt: TGCAGCGTTGAAAGAAGGATGAACACTGAAGCTTTCTTT
cdr3_aa: CSVERRMNTEAFF